This TCR beta chain was profiled in a study of response to subunit inactivated influenza vaccine. Study-wide results and caveats: The study's authors posited that every seasonal influenza vaccination enlists few new T cells.

TCRdb reprocessed the RT-PCR reads with MiXCR, giving one entry per CDR3 protein. The sample carries more than 600,000 distinct CDR3 sequences, 15% to 20% recorded once. As regards this clonotype: The antigen is unknown.

V lost 0 bases and J lost 1, with 6 bases in between. This CDR3 comprises 15 residues. This chain uses TRBV12-3 or TRBV12-4 with TRBJ2-2; D unresolved. The source of this sequence is a man aged 45-60 years who received an inactivated influenza vaccine. Sequenced here: PBMCs from blood, sampled roughly 5 days after vaccination. DNA for the CDR3: TGTGCCAGCAGTTTAGCGAGCTGGAACACCGGGGAGCTGTTTTTT. This gives the protein CASSLASWNTGELFF.